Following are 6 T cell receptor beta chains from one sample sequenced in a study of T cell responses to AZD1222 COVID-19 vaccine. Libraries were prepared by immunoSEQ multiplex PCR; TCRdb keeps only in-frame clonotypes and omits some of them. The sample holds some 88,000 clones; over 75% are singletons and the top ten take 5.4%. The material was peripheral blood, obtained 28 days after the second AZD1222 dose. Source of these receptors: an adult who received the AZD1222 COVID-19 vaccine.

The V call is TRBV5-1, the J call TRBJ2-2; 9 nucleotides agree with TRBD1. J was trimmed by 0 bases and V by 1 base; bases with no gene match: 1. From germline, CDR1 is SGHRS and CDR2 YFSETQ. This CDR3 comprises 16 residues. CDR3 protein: CASSLTGGANTGELFF. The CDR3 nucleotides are TGCGCCAGCAGCTTGACAGGGGGCGCGAACACCGGGGAGCTGTTTTTT.

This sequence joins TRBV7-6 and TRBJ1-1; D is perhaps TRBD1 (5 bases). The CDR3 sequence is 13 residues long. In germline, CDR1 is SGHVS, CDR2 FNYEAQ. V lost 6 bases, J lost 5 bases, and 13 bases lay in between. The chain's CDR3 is CASSQVGGTEAFF. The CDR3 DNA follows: TGTGCCAGCAGTCAGGTGGGGGGAACTGAAGCTTTCTTT.

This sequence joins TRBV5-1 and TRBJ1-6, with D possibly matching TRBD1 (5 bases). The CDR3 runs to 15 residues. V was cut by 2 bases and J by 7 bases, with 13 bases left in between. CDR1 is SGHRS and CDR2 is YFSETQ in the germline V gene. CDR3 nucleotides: TGCGCCAGCAGCTTAACGCAGGGTGGGAATTCACCCCTCCACTTT. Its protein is CASSLTQGGNSPLHF.

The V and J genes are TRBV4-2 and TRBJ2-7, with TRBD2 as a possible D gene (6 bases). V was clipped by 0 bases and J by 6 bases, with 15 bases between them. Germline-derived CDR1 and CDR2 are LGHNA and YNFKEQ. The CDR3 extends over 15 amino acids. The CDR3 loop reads CASSQDRGGTGEQYF. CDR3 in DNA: TGTGCCAGCAGCCAAGATAGGGGAGGTACGGGCGAGCAGTACTTC.

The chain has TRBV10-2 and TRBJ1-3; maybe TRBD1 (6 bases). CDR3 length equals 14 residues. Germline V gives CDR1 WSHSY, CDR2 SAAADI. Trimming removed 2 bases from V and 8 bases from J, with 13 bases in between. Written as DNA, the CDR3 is TGCGCCAGCAGTGAGAAGGCAGGGGAATACACCATATATTTT. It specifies CASSEKAGEYTIYF.

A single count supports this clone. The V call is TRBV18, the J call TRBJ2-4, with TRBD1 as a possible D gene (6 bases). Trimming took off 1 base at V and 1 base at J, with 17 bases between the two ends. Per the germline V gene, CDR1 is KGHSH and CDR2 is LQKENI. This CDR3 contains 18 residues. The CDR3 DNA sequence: TGTGCCAGCTCACCACAGACAGGACAGAAGTCGGCCAAAAACATTCAGTACTTC. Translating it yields CASSPQTGQKSAKNIQYF.